The 10 T cell receptor beta chains in this list originate from one sample, sequenced in a study of response to subunit inactivated influenza vaccine. One entry per CDR3 protein, called by TCRdb with MiXCR from the RT-PCR reads. Of hundreds of thousands of distinct CDR3 sequences in the sample, about 12% were seen once. Sequenced here: non-naive T cells sorted from PBMCs, sampled 14 days before vaccination. The receptors derive from a man aged 50 to 59 who received an inactivated influenza vaccine.

This clonotype was seen a few times. The chain carries TRBV12-3 or TRBV12-4 and TRBJ1-5; D unclear. With 6 bases removed from V and 11 bases from J, the gap between germline ends came to 14 bases. This CDR3 comprises 12 residues. CDR3 residues: CASSPGIESQHF. The DNA for the CDR3 is TGTGCCAGCAGCCCGGGGATCGAGTCCCAGCATTTT.

This clonotype was observed many times. The chain links TRBV28 to TRBJ1-2, with D uncertain. This CDR3 has 12 residues. Trimming stripped 3 bases from V and 4 bases from J, with 6 bases between. CDR1 and CDR2 (germline): MDHEN, SYDVKM. CDR3 nucleotide sequence: TGTGCCAGCAGTTTCCGTGCCTATGGCTACACCTTC. It encodes CASSFRAYGYTF.

The CDR3 is CASSSRQLLEQYF. CDR3 nucleotide sequence: TGTGCCAGCAGTTCTCGGCAGCTTCTCGAGCAGTACTTC. The rearrangement uses TRBV6-2 or TRBV6-3 and TRBJ2-7; no definite D call. Trimming left V 4 bases short and J 6 bases short, with 13 bases between. From germline, CDR1 is MNHEY and CDR2 SVGEGT. There are 13 residues in the CDR3.

The chain joins TRBV18 to TRBJ1-3; unclear D gene. This CDR3 contains 15 residues. V dropped 2 bases and J dropped 0 bases, with 8 bases sitting between them. CDR1 is KGHSH and CDR2 is LQKENI in the germline V gene. CDR3 region: CASSPISFSGNTIYF. CDR3 DNA sequence: TGTGCCAGCTCACCAATCAGTTTCTCTGGAAACACCATATATTTT.

This clonotype was observed a few times. CDR3 sequence: CASSQERGGSGGYTF. The CDR3 coding sequence is TGCGCCAGCAGCCAAGAGAGGGGAGGGTCTGGTGGCTACACCTTC. This chain connects TRBV4-3 to TRBJ1-2; perhaps TRBD1 as D (5 bases). The germline CDR1 and CDR2 sequences are LGHNA and YSLEER. This CDR3 contains 15 residues. Trimming took off 0 bases at V and 7 bases at J, with 15 bases between the two ends.

Only a few counts were recorded for this clonotype. The rearrangement joins TRBV6-5 to TRBJ2-7, with 9 bases lining up with TRBD1. V trimming: 4 bases; J trimming: 4 bases; junction bases outside the gene matches: 8. This CDR3 is built from 15 residues. The germline V gene has CDR1 MNHEY and CDR2 SVGAGI. The CDR3 reads CASSFPGTGKYEQYF. CDR3 coding DNA: TGTGCCAGCAGTTTCCCCGGGACAGGGAAATACGAGCAGTACTTC.

The genes are TRBV28 and TRBJ1-1; D gene unclear. Trimming took 5 bases from V and 4 from J, leaving 5 bases between them. Germline V gene data show CDR1 as MDHEN and CDR2 as SYDVKM. The CDR3 contains 11 residues. The CDR3 spells CASSGITEAFF. The CDR3, as DNA: TGTGCCAGCAGTGGCATCACTGAAGCTTTCTTT.

This clonotype has a count of ten or more. The chain uses TRBV20-1 and TRBJ2-7; perhaps D is TRBD1 or TRBD2 (5 bases each). The germline V gene has CDR1 DFQATT and CDR2 SNEGSKA (reference sequence). The CDR3 loop spans 15 amino acids. Trimming removed 0 bases from V and 5 bases from J, with 17 bases in between. CDR3: CSAREGDPDRDEQYF. In nucleotides, the CDR3 is TGCAGTGCTAGAGAAGGGGACCCGGACCGCGACGAGCAGTACTTC.

This clonotype was detected a few times. The chain couples TRBV28 to TRBJ1-4; D uncertain. The CDR3 is 18 amino acids. V gave up 6 bases and J gave up 0 bases, with 20 bases separating them. Germline assignment: CDR1 MDHEN and CDR2 SYDVKM. The CDR3 protein is CASSPLGWESATNEKLFF. CDR3 DNA: TGTGCCAGCAGCCCCCTTGGTTGGGAGAGCGCAACTAATGAAAAACTGTTTTTT.

At least ten counts were recorded for this clonotype. The genes are TRBV6-1 and TRBJ2-6; maybe TRBD2 (6 bases). Deletions cut 3 bases from V and 0 bases from J, with 27 bases between. The germline gives CDR1 MNHNS, CDR2 SASEGT. CDR3 length: 22 residues. This CDR3 reads CASSERGGRAVLALSGANVLTF. In DNA form, the CDR3 reads TGTGCCAGCAGTGAGCGGGGTGGCCGGGCCGTTCTAGCCCTCTCTGGGGCCAACGTCCTGACTTTC.